Presented here are 2 T cell receptor beta chains from one specimen sequenced in a study of PD-1 blockade in classical Hodgkin lymphoma. All patients experienced relapse after autologous stem cell transplantation, and brentuximab vedotin exposure was variable. Sequencing used immunoSEQ multiplex PCR; TCRdb keeps in-frame clones, though not all of them. Among tens of thousands of clones listed, around three quarters were seen once. Sequencing was performed on peripheral blood mononuclear cells (PBMCs), taken at baseline. The receptor set was obtained from a human donor with classical Hodgkin lymphoma.

V usage is TRBV6-5 and J usage is TRBJ2-7, with D possibly TRBD1 on 6 matching bases. CDR1 MNHEY and CDR2 SVGAGI come from the germline V gene. There are 12 residues in the CDR3. The ends were cut back, 11 bases at V and 2 bases at J, with 13 bases in the middle. DNA for the CDR3: TGTGCCGCCGGGACACGGGCCTACGAGCAGTACTTC. Translated: CAAGTRAYEQYF.

V usage is TRBV7-6 and J usage is TRBJ2-2; D ambiguous. The germline V and J ends were trimmed by 1 base and 0 bases, with 9 bases remaining between them. Germline V CDR1 and CDR2: SGHVS, FNYEAQ. There are 16 residues in the CDR3. In DNA, the CDR3 is TGTGCCAGCAGCTTAGTCCCAGGACCGAACACCGGGGAGCTGTTTTTT. Encoded protein: CASSLVPGPNTGELFF.